Each of the 17 T cell receptor beta chains below was sequenced from the same sample in a study of CD8+CD57+ T cells in acquired aplastic anemia. Sequencing involved patients with CD8+CD57+ cell expansion previously shown by flow cytometry. Profiling that covered TCR beta VDJ and CDR3 relied on genomic DNA as its template. TCRdb ran MiXCR on the reads and lists one entry per CDR3 protein. The sample has approximately 170,000 distinct CDR3 sequences, more than 45% seen once. The sample taken for sequencing was sorted CD4+, CD8+, or CD8+CD57+ T cells (not recorded which) from PBMCs. All receptors come from a human donor with aplastic anemia.

In this sample, this clonotype turned up a few times. The CDR3 DNA is TGTGCCAGCAGCGTAGGCTCATGGGACAGCAACTATGGCTACACCTTC. It is translated as CASSVGSWDSNYGYTF. This chain joins TRBV9 and TRBJ1-2; 7 bases are shared with TRBD1. With V trimmed by 0 bases and J by 2 bases, 7 bases remained unmatched. CDR1 is SGDLS, CDR2 YYNGEE, per germline. This CDR3 has 16 residues.

This clonotype was detected many times. The rearrangement links TRBV6-1 to TRBJ1-5; tentative D call: TRBD1 (6 bases). From germline, CDR1 is MNHNS and CDR2 SASEGT. The CDR3 consists of 14 residues. Trimming pared 5 bases from V and 7 bases from J, leaving 15 bases between. The CDR3 sequence: CASSQRGIEQPQHF. DNA for the CDR3: TGTGCCAGCAGTCAGAGGGGGATCGAACAGCCCCAGCATTTT.

V and J are TRBV7-6 and TRBJ2-5, with 12 bases aligning to TRBD1. V was pared by 4 bases and J by 5 bases, with 5 bases of the junction left unmatched. CDR1 and CDR2 from the germline V gene are SGHVS and FNYEAQ. The CDR3 loop spans 15 amino acids. CDR3 protein: CASSSGTGGAETQYF. CDR3 bases: TGTGCCAGCAGCTCCGGGACAGGGGGCGCGGAGACCCAGTACTTC.

This clonotype was seen ten or more times. The chain links TRBV7-2 to TRBJ1-6, with D tentatively TRBD1 (6 bases). V lost 5 bases and J 7 bases, leaving 12 bases between the germline ends. CDR1 SGHTA and CDR2 FQGNSA come from the germline V gene. The CDR3 contains 14 residues. This chain's CDR3 is CASSRNGGNSPLHF. CDR3 nucleotides: TGTGCCAGCAGCCGCAATGGGGGCAATTCACCCCTCCACTTT.

The table lists this clonotype with many counts. One end of the junction fails to match germline, which may point to a read error. CDR3 DNA: TGTGCCAGCAGCGTCTCCCCGGGACTAGCGGGAGGGCTTACCTTC. It translates to CASSVSPGLAGGLTF. V gene TRBV9 combines with J gene TRBJ2-1; TRBD2 matches at 16 bases. The CDR3 spans 15 residues. Germline CDR1 reads SGDLS; CDR2 reads YYNGEE.

This clonotype was counted many times. The rearrangement uses TRBV28 and TRBJ2-7; possibly TRBD2 for D (6 bases). Trimming cost V 6 bases and J 0 bases, with 15 bases left between them. CDR1 is MDHEN, CDR2 SYDVKM, per germline. The CDR3 has 15 amino acids. The CDR3 protein is CASSPSGRSSYEQYV. CDR3 DNA: TGTGCCAGCAGCCCGAGCGGGCGTAGCTCCTACGAGCAGTACGTC.

The chain joins TRBV10-3 to TRBJ2-7, with TRBD2 as a possible D gene (8 bases). The germline V and J ends were trimmed by 4 bases and 3 bases, with 16 bases remaining between them. Germline V gene sequence: CDR1 ENHRY, CDR2 SYGVKD. This CDR3 is 15 amino acids long. CDR3 sequence (DNA): TGTGCCATCAGTGGACAGGGACTAGTGATCTACGAGCAGTACTTC. Protein: CAISGQGLVIYEQYF.

This clonotype appeared a few times. At one boundary the junction diverges from the germline segment, which might be a read error. The gene calls are TRBV12-3 or TRBV12-4 and TRBJ2-4, with a tentative D call TRBD1 (5 bases). The CDR3 is 15 residues long. As DNA, the CDR3 is TGTGCCAGCAGTTACGACAGAATAGCCAAAGACATTCAGTACTTC. Protein sequence: CASSYDRIAKDIQYF.

The chain uses TRBV29-1 and TRBJ1-2; tentative D call: TRBD1 (6 bases). This CDR3 spans 13 amino acids. The ends were cut back, 3 bases at V and 6 bases at J, with 14 bases in the middle. Looked up from germline, CDR1 is SQVTM and CDR2 is ANQGSEA. CDR3 in DNA: TGCAGCGTTGAGGACAGCCTCGGGGATGGCTACACCTTC. It yields the protein CSVEDSLGDGYTF. Using reference TRBV29-1 and TRBJ1-2 for the parts outside the CDR3, the full variable domain is SAVISQKPSRDICQRGTSLTIQCQVDSQVTMMFWYRQQPGQSLTLIATANQGSEATYESGFVIDKFPISRPNLTFSTLTVSNMSPEDSSIYLCSVEDSLGDGYTFGSGTRLTVV.

V usage is TRBV29-1 and J usage is TRBJ1-2; weak D call: TRBD1 (5 bases). The CDR3 runs to 12 residues. Germline-derived CDR1 and CDR2 are SQVTM and ANQGSEA. Trimming took off 1 base at V and 5 bases at J, with 8 bases between the two ends. The CDR3 sequence: CSVEGQTYGYTF. The CDR3 nucleotides read TGCAGCGTTGAAGGACAGACTTATGGCTACACCTTC.

The V call is TRBV7-2, the J call TRBJ2-7; no clear D gene. The V end was cut by 1 base, the J end by 5 bases, with 6 bases between. This CDR3 spans 12 amino acids. Germline-derived CDR1 and CDR2 are SGHTA and FQGNSA. Written as DNA, the CDR3 is TGTGCCAGCAGCTTAGGGGCGAACGAGCAGTACTTC. Translating gives CASSLGANEQYF.

This clonotype has ten or more counts. This chain links TRBV20-1 with TRBJ2-7; D gene unclear. Trimming took 3 bases from V and 3 from J, leaving 9 bases between them. The CDR3 has 12 amino acids. Germline assignment: CDR1 DFQATT and CDR2 SNEGSKA (reference sequence). CDR3 protein: CSASRQIYEQYF. CDR3 in DNA: TGCAGTGCTAGTAGGCAGATCTACGAGCAGTACTTC.

As to this clonotype: The CDR3 ends on some other residue instead of the conserved phenylalanine or tryptophan, so this is likely a read error. The chain recombines TRBV5-1 with TRBJ1-6; D not resolved. Germline-derived CDR1 and CDR2 are SGHRS and YFSETQ. The ends were cut back, 0 bases at V and 7 bases at J, with 14 bases in the middle. The CDR3 has 16 amino acids. CDR3: CASSLESSAANSPLHL. The CDR3 DNA follows: TGCGCCAGCAGCTTGGAATCCTCAGCGGCCAATTCACCCCTCCACCTT.

This clonotype came up a few times. The V and J genes are TRBV25-1 and TRBJ1-6; D remains unclear. The V gene's germline CDR1 is MGHDK and CDR2 SYGVNS. The ends were cut back, 3 bases at V and 8 bases at J, with 14 bases in the middle. CDR3 length equals 15 residues. DNA of the CDR3: TGTGCCAGCAGTGACCAGACGGAGTATTATTCACCCCTCCACTTT. Amino acids: CASSDQTEYYSPLHF.

The genes are TRBV19 and TRBJ2-3; 7 positions match TRBD1. This CDR3 has 14 residues. Losses at the gene ends were 7 bases for V and 0 bases for J; bases not matched to a gene: 4. The V gene's germline CDR1 is LNHDA and CDR2 SQIVND (reference sequence). The CDR3 nucleotides are TGTGCCAGTACGCCGGGACAGAGCACAGATACGCAGTATTTT. Protein sequence: CASTPGQSTDTQYF.

This clonotype has a count of ten or more. This sequence joins TRBV5-6 and TRBJ2-3, with TRBD2 identical over 9 bases. CDR1 SGHDT and CDR2 YYEEEE come from the germline V gene. The CDR3 runs to 16 residues. Trimming took 1 base from V and 3 from J; bases not matched to a gene: 6. The CDR3 DNA follows: TGTGCCAGCAGCTTGCGCGTAGCGGGGGTGACAGATACGCAGTATTTT. As protein: CASSLRVAGVTDTQYF. The entire variable domain, with the rest obtained from reference TRBV5-6 and TRBJ2-3, is as follows: DAGVTQSPTHLIKTRGQQVTLRCSPKSGHDTVSWYQQALGQGPQFIFQYYEEEERQRGNFPDRFSGHQFPNYSSELNVNALLLGDSALYLCASSLRVAGVTDTQYFGPGTRLTVL.

The J gene is TRBJ2-7, the V gene TRBV25-1, with D perhaps matching TRBD2 (6 bases). Looked up from germline, CDR1 is MGHDK and CDR2 is SYGVNS. This CDR3 comprises 13 residues. Trimming stripped 10 bases from V and 3 bases from J, with 16 bases between. This CDR3 reads CANIRYGGYEQYF. In nucleotides, the CDR3 is TGTGCCAATATCCGGTACGGGGGCTACGAGCAGTACTTC.